What follows are 17 T cell receptor beta chains derived from one specimen sequenced in a study of patients and donors after allogeneic stem cell transplantation. TCRdb reanalysed the RT-PCR reads using MiXCR and keeps one entry per CDR3 protein. The sample carries 150,000 to 200,000 distinct CDR3 sequences, around two fifths recorded once. Sequenced material: blood, either unsorted or a sorted T cell fraction (not recorded which). The receptor source for this set is a human donor who was either an allogeneic HSCT recipient or a stem cell or donor lymphocyte infusion donor (not recorded which). It is not recorded whose cells these are; they may come from a transplant donor.

The rearrangement links TRBV7-3 to TRBJ2-1; 12 nucleotides line up with TRBD2. The germline CDR1 and CDR2 sequences are SGHTA and FQGTGA. J lost 7 bases, V lost 2 bases, and 6 bases had no gene match. This CDR3 comprises 16 residues. CDR3 amino acids: CASSLRVLAGGNEQFF. DNA for the CDR3: TGTGCCAGCAGCTTACGGGTGCTAGCGGGAGGGAATGAGCAGTTCTTC.

This clonotype was seen a few times. The rearrangement links TRBV28 to TRBJ2-2, with TRBD2 matching 7 bases. J was trimmed by 1 base and V by 4 bases; bases with no gene match: 15. Germline V gene data show CDR1 as MDHEN and CDR2 as SYDVKM. The CDR3 has 19 residues. In DNA form, the CDR3 reads TGTGCCAGCAGTTACCCCTCCGCGGGAGCCATCTTGAACACCGGGGAGCTGTTTTTT. Amino acid sequence: CASSYPSAGAILNTGELFF.

The V and J genes are TRBV12-5 and TRBJ1-1; 8 bases are shared with TRBD1. The CDR3 covers 11 residues. Looked up from germline, CDR1 is LGHNT and CDR2 is FRNRAP. With V trimmed by 5 bases and J by 10 bases, 3 bases remained unmatched. CDR3: CASGPTGVAFF. CDR3 DNA sequence: TGTGCTAGTGGTCCGACAGGGGTAGCTTTCTTT.

The chain couples TRBV29-1 to TRBJ2-1; 13 bases line up with TRBD2. CDR3 size: 15 residues. With V trimmed by 6 bases and J by 7 bases, 9 bases remained unmatched. Germline V lookup: CDR1 SQVTM, CDR2 ANQGSEA. The chain's CDR3 is CSVHPGTSGNNEQFF. CDR3 nucleotides: TGCAGCGTCCACCCAGGGACTAGCGGGAATAATGAGCAGTTCTTC.

In this sample, this clonotype turned up once. V gene TRBV15 combines with J gene TRBJ2-2; possibly TRBD2 for D (5 bases). V lost 5 bases and J lost 3, with 19 bases in between. This CDR3 spans 17 amino acids. Germline assignment: CDR1 LNHNV and CDR2 YYDKDF (reference sequence). CDR3: CATSGTELRGYTGELFF. CDR3 coding DNA: TGTGCCACCAGCGGAACAGAACTTCGGGGTTACACCGGGGAGCTGTTTTTT.

The chain employs TRBV7-2 and TRBJ2-2; D uncertain. The CDR3 sequence is 13 residues long. Germline CDR1 is SGHTA and CDR2 is FQGNSA. The V end was cut by 5 bases, the J end by 5 bases, with 9 bases between. The CDR3: CASSRFLTGELFF. Here the CDR3 DNA reads TGTGCCAGCAGCAGATTCCTAACCGGGGAGCTGTTTTTT.

The gene calls are TRBV12-3 or TRBV12-4 and TRBJ2-3; 8 positions agree with TRBD2. The CDR3 totals 13 residues. After removal of 7 bases from V and 7 bases from J, the junction contained 7 bases not matched to a gene. The CDR3 nucleotides are TGTGCCAGCACCCTTAGCGGGACCTATACGCAGTATTTT. This sequence encodes CASTLSGTYTQYF.

This clonotype was counted at least ten times. The chain has TRBV7-9 and TRBJ1-6; 8 positions agree with TRBD1. This CDR3 spans 15 amino acids. Looked up from germline, CDR1 is SEHNR and CDR2 is FQNEAQ (reference sequence). V lost 3 bases to trimming and J lost 6 bases; unmatched junction nucleotides: 4. In DNA form, the CDR3 reads TGTGCCAGCAGCTTCCGGACAGGGAGTAATTCACCCCTCCACTTT. Amino acids: CASSFRTGSNSPLHF.

The CDR3 DNA reads TGTGCCAGCAGTACCTTGGCGGGAGCTCTGTACGAGCAGTACTTC. This sequence encodes CASSTLAGALYEQYF. The chain uses TRBV28 and TRBJ2-7; 7 bases map to TRBD2. The V gene's germline CDR1 is MDHEN and CDR2 SYDVKM. J lost 4 bases, V lost 5 bases, and 11 bases had no gene match. The CDR3 spans 15 residues.

V usage is TRBV29-1 and J usage is TRBJ1-2; 9 bases align to TRBD1. The CDR3 sequence is 14 residues long. Trimming removed 4 bases from V and 8 bases from J; junction bases left unmatched: 11. Germline values: CDR1 SQVTM, CDR2 ANQGSEA. The CDR3 region is CSVGRTGQGFGYTF. Written as DNA, the CDR3 is TGCAGCGTTGGAAGAACGGGACAGGGTTTCGGCTACACCTTC.

CDR3 DNA: TGTGCCAGCAGTTTTGCAGAGAACTATGGCTACACCTTC. Protein product: CASSFAENYGYTF. This sequence joins TRBV27 and TRBJ1-2; D unresolved. This CDR3 has 13 amino acids. V was cut by 3 bases and J by 2 bases, with 7 bases left in between. From germline, CDR1 is MNHEY and CDR2 SMNVEV (reference sequence).

The rearrangement joins TRBV5-1 to TRBJ2-1; 7 positions match TRBD2. This CDR3 contains 14 residues. Trimming removed 2 bases from V and 8 bases from J; junction bases left unmatched: 7. Per germline, CDR1 SGHRS and CDR2 YFSETQ. CDR3 nucleotide sequence: TGCGCCAGCAGCTTCCGCGGGAGACACCATGAGCAGTTCTTC. It specifies CASSFRGRHHEQFF.

This clonotype was recorded a few times. CDR3: CASSARQETYGYTF. CDR3 sequence (DNA): TGTGCCAGCAGTGCCAGACAGGAAACCTATGGCTACACCTTC. The genes are TRBV2 and TRBJ1-2, with D tentatively TRBD1 (6 bases). Germline CDR1 and CDR2: SNHLY and FYNNEI. This CDR3 has 14 amino acids. The V end was cut by 4 bases, the J end by 4 bases, with 13 bases between.

V gene TRBV2 combines with J gene TRBJ1-4; D is undetermined. Trimming stripped 0 bases from V and 7 bases from J, with 3 bases between. The CDR3 sequence is 12 residues long. Germline CDR1 is SNHLY and CDR2 is FYNNEI. CDR3 amino acids: CASSEASEKLFF. CDR3 in DNA: TGTGCCAGCAGTGAAGCCTCTGAAAAACTGTTTTTT.

This sequence joins TRBV5-1 and TRBJ1-1, with a possible D match to TRBD1 (6 bases). V shed 3 bases and J shed 5 bases, with 17 bases lying between them. CDR3 length: 15 amino acids. CDR1 and CDR2 (germline): SGHRS, YFSETQ. The CDR3 sequence is CASSSETGLGTEAFF. DNA for the CDR3: TGCGCCAGCAGCTCTGAAACAGGGTTAGGAACTGAAGCTTTCTTT.

This clonotype was detected a few times. The chain is built from TRBV4-1 and TRBJ1-5; D gene unclear. This CDR3 has 15 residues. Germline V gene data show CDR1 as MGHRA and CDR2 as YSYEKL. The V gene lost 0 bases and the J gene lost 2 bases, with 8 bases spanning the gap. The CDR3 DNA sequence: TGCGCCAGCAGCCAAGATCCGGAGGGCAATCAGCCCCAGCATTTT. Translation: CASSQDPEGNQPQHF.

The chain couples TRBV20-1 to TRBJ1-2; TRBD1 matches at 8 bases. The CDR3 contains 17 residues. Germline V gene lookup returns CDR1 DFQATT and CDR2 SNEGSKA (reference sequence). The V gene end was trimmed by 0 bases and the J gene end by 0 bases; junction bases not matched to a gene: 9. In DNA, the CDR3 is TGCAGTGCTAGAGACTTACAGGGGGGTCGAGCTAACTATGGCTACACCTTC. Protein: CSARDLQGGRANYGYTF.